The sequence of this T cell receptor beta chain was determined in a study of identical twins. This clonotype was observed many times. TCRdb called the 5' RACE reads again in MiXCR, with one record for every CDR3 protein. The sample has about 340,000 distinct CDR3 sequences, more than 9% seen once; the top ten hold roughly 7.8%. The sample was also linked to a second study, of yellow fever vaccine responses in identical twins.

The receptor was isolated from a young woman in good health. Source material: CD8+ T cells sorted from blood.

The CDR3 reads CSVEGQGAHTEAFF. The CDR3 DNA reads as TGCAGCGTGGAGGGACAGGGGGCGCATACTGAAGCTTTCTTT. The rearrangement joins TRBV29-1 to TRBJ1-1; 12 bases fit TRBD1. The length of the CDR3 is 14 residues. V shed 6 bases and J 5 bases; nucleotides not matched to a gene: 7. Germline loops: CDR1 SQVTM, CDR2 ANQGSEA.